This is a list of T cell receptor beta chains from one sample in a study of T cell clonotyping in hematopoietic cell transplantation. Libraries were prepared by immunoSEQ multiplex PCR; TCRdb keeps only in-frame clonotypes and omits some of them. Of some 13,000 clones in the sample, roughly 64% were seen once. Sample: PBMCs. Receptor source: a human donor who either received an allogeneic hematopoietic cell transplant for a myeloid malignancy or was a related donor (not recorded which). Some clones in this sample may be carry-over from other donors' samples. Both conserved end residues are part of each CDR3. The D gene is left open where the match is weak. Only some rows state a clone size, as once, few, many or a class for expanded clones.

CDR3nt: TGTGCCAGCTCAAAGCGGGGGCAGCCACTGAACACTGAAGCTTTCTTT; CDR3aa: CASSKRGQPLNTEAFF; v_gene: TRBV18; j_gene: TRBJ1-1; d_gene: NA; abundance: few; len: 16
CDR3nt: TGCGCCAGCAGCCAAGGACAGGGGGCATCAGGCTACACCTTC; CDR3aa: CASSQGQGASGYTF; v_gene: TRBV4-1; j_gene: TRBJ1-2; d_gene: TRBD1; abundance: few; len: 14
CDR3nt: TGTGCCTGGAGTGAGCACAGGTCAGTGGGCTACACCTTC; CDR3aa: CAWSEHRSVGYTF; v_gene: TRBV30; j_gene: TRBJ1-2; d_gene: NA; abundance: NA; len: 13
CDR3nt: TGTGCCAGTAATGTCGGGCAGGGCGCTCAGCCCCAGCATTTT; CDR3aa: CASNVGQGAQPQHF; v_gene: TRBV19; j_gene: TRBJ1-5; d_gene: NA; abundance: NA; len: 14
CDR3nt: TGCGCCAGCAGCCCAGGAGATACGCAGTATTTT; CDR3aa: CASSPGDTQYF; v_gene: TRBV4-1; j_gene: TRBJ2-3; d_gene: NA; abundance: NA; len: 11
CDR3nt: TGTGCCAGCAGTGAAATAGCGGGGGGTGACGAGACCCAGTACTTC; CDR3aa: CASSEIAGGDETQYF; v_gene: TRBV2; j_gene: TRBJ2-5; d_gene: TRBD2; abundance: NA; len: 15
CDR3nt: TGTGCCAGCAGCAACCATAAGGATTCACCCCTCCACTTT; CDR3aa: CASSNHKDSPLHF; v_gene: TRBV7-2; j_gene: TRBJ1-6; d_gene: NA; abundance: NA; len: 13
CDR3nt: TGTGCCAGTAGTATGCGAGGGACGCTCTATAATTCACCCCTCCACTTT; CDR3aa: CASSMRGTLYNSPLHF; v_gene: TRBV19; j_gene: TRBJ1-6; d_gene: NA; abundance: NA; len: 16
CDR3nt: TGTGCCAGCAGCCGCAAGAGCGGGAGGGCAGATACGCAGTATTTT; CDR3aa: CASSRKSGRADTQYF; v_gene: TRBV7-3; j_gene: TRBJ2-3; d_gene: TRBD2; abundance: NA; len: 15
CDR3nt: TGTGCCAGCAAGGCACTCACAGATACGCAGTATTTT; CDR3aa: CASKALTDTQYF; v_gene: TRBV2; j_gene: TRBJ2-3; d_gene: NA; abundance: NA; len: 12
CDR3nt: TGTGCCAGCACTCGAATTCCGAACACTGAAGCTTTCTTT; CDR3aa: CASTRIPNTEAFF; v_gene: TRBV2; j_gene: TRBJ1-1; d_gene: NA; abundance: few; len: 13
CDR3nt: TGTGCCAGCAGTGTCAGGGGTACTGAAGCTTTCTTT; CDR3aa: CASSVRGTEAFF; v_gene: TRBV2; j_gene: TRBJ1-1; d_gene: NA; abundance: few; len: 12
CDR3nt: TGTGCCAGCAGGGAAACCGGGACAGGGGACAACATTCAGTACTTC; CDR3aa: CASRETGTGDNIQYF; v_gene: TRBV6-1; j_gene: TRBJ2-4; d_gene: TRBD1; abundance: once; len: 15
CDR3nt: TGTGCCAGCAGGGACGGGACCGGACTTTTGGTCGAGCAGTACTTC; CDR3aa: CASRDGTGLLVEQYF; v_gene: TRBV7-9; j_gene: TRBJ2-7; d_gene: NA; abundance: NA; len: 15
CDR3nt: TGTGCCTGGACCCCCCCCGACCTTGGAGTTGAAAAACTGTTTTTT; CDR3aa: CAWTPPDLGVEKLFF; v_gene: TRBV30; j_gene: TRBJ1-4; d_gene: NA; abundance: NA; len: 15
CDR3nt: TGTGCCATCAGCCAGCCTTCTGGGGCCAACGTCCTGACTTTC; CDR3aa: CAISQPSGANVLTF; v_gene: TRBV10-3; j_gene: TRBJ2-6; d_gene: NA; abundance: few; len: 14
CDR3nt: TGTGCCAGCAGCTTGGCATCGGGGGCCTCTGAAGCTTTCTTT; CDR3aa: CASSLASGASEAFF; v_gene: TRBV5-1; j_gene: TRBJ1-1; d_gene: NA; abundance: NA; len: 14
CDR3nt: TGTGCCAGCAGCGGGTTGGGGAGGCGGGAGCTCGATGAGCAGTTCTTC; CDR3aa: CASSGLGRRELDEQFF; v_gene: TRBV5-4; j_gene: TRBJ2-1; d_gene: TRBD2; abundance: NA; len: 16